Presented here are 32 T cell receptor beta chains from one specimen sequenced in a study of shared clonotypes between healthy human individuals (dated by TCRdb to about 2020). The protocol used for the library was the immunoSEQ multiplex PCR assay. This is the immuneACCESS table as TCRdb keeps it, with only in-frame sequences that have V and J called. A part of the clones is gone; compared with another copy, unresolved V genes explain less than half, and the rest is unexplained. The sample includes under 850,000 clones, with over 90% observed a single time. Around 24% of the sample belongs to the ten largest clones. For the CD8 naive samples, CD45RO-negative cells were positively selected for CCR7, yielding a CD45RA+CCR7+ population from which TemRA cells were excluded. The material sequenced was naive CD8+ T cells sorted from blood. The cell subset or site label here, explained by the study, means: CD45RA+CCR7+. The origin of the receptors is a man younger than 45 in good health.

The chain combines TRBV19 with TRBJ2-6; maybe TRBD2 (5 bases). Looked up from germline, CDR1 is LNHDA and CDR2 is SQIVND (reference sequence). The ends were cut back, 3 bases at V and 0 bases at J, with 12 bases in the middle. This CDR3 spans 17 amino acids. The CDR3 protein is CASSIYGVASGANVLTF. For the CDR3, the DNA is TGTGCCAGTAGTATTTACGGGGTAGCCTCTGGGGCCAACGTCCTGACTTTC.

The chain employs TRBV27 and TRBJ2-5; D is ambiguous. The V gene's germline CDR1 is MNHEY and CDR2 SMNVEV (reference sequence). This CDR3 contains 15 residues. Deletions cut 3 bases from V and 0 bases from J, with 11 bases between. The CDR3 sequence: CASSLLRSNQETQYF. CDR3 nucleotides: TGTGCCAGCAGTTTGTTACGGTCCAACCAAGAGACCCAGTACTTC.

V usage is TRBV4-3 and J usage is TRBJ1-2; 7 bases map to TRBD1. Germline-derived CDR1 and CDR2 are LGHNA and YSLEER. The junction had 9 bases not matched to a gene; V was cut back by 0 bases and J by 8 bases. There are 15 residues in the CDR3. CDR3: CASSQDHDRVGGYTF. In DNA form, the CDR3 reads TGCGCCAGCAGCCAAGATCACGACAGGGTAGGAGGCTACACCTTC.

Regarding this clone: A junction boundary mismatches the germline segment, possibly from a read error. The chain recombines TRBV10-1 with TRBJ2-1; 10 nucleotides line up with TRBD2. CDR3 length: 14 residues. CDR1 is WNHNN, CDR2 SYGVQD, per germline (reference sequence). The chain's CDR3 is CAGSSSGSLNEQFF. CDR3 bases: TGCGCCGGCAGCTCTAGCGGGAGTTTGAATGAGCAGTTCTTC.

This chain uses TRBV6-5 with TRBJ1-1, with 8 nucleotides matching TRBD1. The germline V gene has CDR1 MNHEY and CDR2 SVGAGI. After removal of 4 bases from V and 5 bases from J, the junction contained 3 bases not matched to a gene. The CDR3 sequence is 13 residues long. The DNA for the CDR3 is TGTGCCAGCAGTTTCGACAGGGGAACTGAAGCTTTCTTT. Translating gives CASSFDRGTEAFF.

The J gene is TRBJ2-7, the V gene TRBV6-1; TRBD1 agrees at 9 bases. After removal of 3 bases from V and 7 bases from J, the junction contained 10 bases not matched to a gene. From germline, CDR1 is MNHNS and CDR2 SASEGT. CDR3 length: 15 residues. CDR3 protein: CASSEVLQGAREQYF. For the CDR3, the DNA is TGTGCCAGCAGTGAGGTTTTACAGGGGGCAAGGGAGCAGTACTTC.

The chain has TRBV11-2 and TRBJ1-1; D remains ambiguous. Deletions cut 5 bases from V and 6 bases from J, with 16 bases between. The CDR3 runs 14 residues. The germline V gene encodes CDR1 SGHAT and CDR2 FQNNGV. The CDR3 sequence: CASSKSEFLAEAFF. CDR3 nucleotide sequence: TGTGCCAGCAGCAAAAGCGAGTTTTTGGCTGAAGCTTTCTTT.

This rearrangement joins TRBV5-1 to TRBJ2-5; the D gene is possibly TRBD1 (6 bases). V shed 1 base and J shed 1 base, with 17 bases lying between them. Germline V lookup: CDR1 SGHRS, CDR2 YFSETQ. The length of the CDR3 is 17 residues. CDR3 loop: CASSLLPFGQRQETQYF. DNA of the CDR3: TGCGCCAGCAGCTTGTTACCTTTCGGACAGCGCCAAGAGACCCAGTACTTC.

This chain joins TRBV7-2 and TRBJ2-3; either TRBD1 or TRBD2 may fit D (5 bases each). Germline assignment: CDR1 SGHTA and CDR2 FQGNSA. With 7 bases removed from V and 6 bases from J, the gap between germline ends came to 17 bases. The CDR3 is 14 amino acids. The CDR3 sequence is CASTSSGWGDTQYF. The CDR3, as DNA: TGTGCCAGCACCTCGTCTGGGTGGGGGGATACGCAGTATTTT.

The rearrangement links TRBV10-3 to TRBJ2-5; 7 nucleotides line up with TRBD2. V was pared by 2 bases and J by 0 bases, with 6 bases of the junction left unmatched. Germline CDR1 and CDR2: ENHRY and SYGVKD. This CDR3 is built from 16 residues. The CDR3 reads CAISEGGEVNQETQYF. The CDR3 DNA reads TGTGCCATCAGTGAGGGGGGGGAGGTCAACCAAGAGACCCAGTACTTC.

This chain links TRBV27 with TRBJ2-1; perhaps TRBD1 as D (6 bases). Trimming took 5 bases from V and 7 from J, leaving 21 bases between them. Germline assignment: CDR1 MNHEY and CDR2 SMNVEV (reference sequence). This CDR3 comprises 16 residues. CDR3 nucleotide sequence: TGTGCCAGCAGTAAGGCAGGGGCTAGGGGTAGGAATGAGCAGTTCTTC. Translating gives CASSKAGARGRNEQFF.

The chain links TRBV28 to TRBJ2-3; D remains ambiguous. Per germline, CDR1 MDHEN and CDR2 SYDVKM. This CDR3 spans 14 amino acids. V was pared by 4 bases and J by 2 bases, with 10 bases between. CDR3 protein: CASSSQQDTDTQYF. The CDR3 DNA is TGTGCCAGCAGTTCACAGCAGGACACAGATACGCAGTATTTT.

V gene TRBV5-4 combines with J gene TRBJ2-5; D not certain. The germline V and J ends were trimmed by 4 bases and 0 bases, with 22 bases remaining between them. The germline gives CDR1 SGHNT, CDR2 YYREEE (reference sequence). The CDR3 has 18 amino acids. In nucleotides, the CDR3 is TGTGCCAGCAGCCCGCCCCCAGATACCCTTCCGTACCAAGAGACCCAGTACTTC. Amino acid sequence: CASSPPPDTLPYQETQYF.

V is TRBV30 and J is TRBJ2-1; unclear D gene. V dropped 3 bases and J dropped 2 bases, with 8 bases sitting between them. This CDR3 comprises 13 residues. The germline gives CDR1 GTSNPN, CDR2 SVGIG (reference sequence). The CDR3 protein is CAWRGGTYNEQFF. The CDR3 DNA sequence: TGTGCCTGGAGGGGCGGCACCTACAATGAGCAGTTCTTC.

The V gene is TRBV9, the J gene TRBJ1-2, with 7 bases fitting TRBD1. Looked up from germline, CDR1 is SGDLS and CDR2 is YYNGEE. This CDR3 has 16 residues. The J segment lost 0 bases and the V segment lost 4 bases, leaving 9 bases of the junction unmatched. The CDR3 sequence is CASSSRGTETNYGYTF. The CDR3 DNA reads as TGTGCCAGCAGCTCCCGGGGGACAGAGACTAACTATGGCTACACCTTC.

J is TRBJ1-5 and V is TRBV27; the D is unclear. The V and J ends lost 4 bases and 0 bases respectively, with 13 bases between them. This CDR3 is built from 16 residues. Per germline, CDR1 MNHEY and CDR2 SMNVEV (reference sequence). The CDR3 here is CASSSSGRYSNQPQHF. CDR3 bases: TGTGCCAGCAGTTCGTCCGGGAGATATAGCAATCAGCCCCAGCATTTT.

The gene calls are TRBV7-7 and TRBJ2-2, with TRBD2 as a possible D gene (6 bases). In germline, CDR1 is SSHAT, CDR2 FNYEAQ (reference sequence). V gave up 4 bases and J gave up 7 bases, with 10 bases separating them. This CDR3 spans 13 amino acids. CDR3 amino acids: CASSSPGVGELFF. The CDR3 DNA sequence: TGTGCCAGCAGCTCCCCGGGGGTCGGGGAGCTGTTTTTT. Supplemented by reference TRBV7-7 and TRBJ2-2, the full variable domain reads GAGVSQSPRYKVTKRGQDVTLRCDPISSHATLYWYQQALGQGPEFLTYFNYEAQPDKSGLPSDRFSAERPEGSISTLTIQRTEQRDSAMYRCASSSPGVGELFFGEGSRLTVL.

J is TRBJ2-7 and V is TRBV28, with a possible D match to TRBD2 (5 bases). There are 14 residues in the CDR3. Looked up from germline, CDR1 is MDHEN and CDR2 is SYDVKM. With 5 bases removed from V and 4 bases from J, the gap between germline ends came to 15 bases. The CDR3 nucleotides read TGTGCCAGCAGTCGCACCCTCGGGGAGTACGAGCAGTACTTC. It encodes CASSRTLGEYEQYF.

The rearrangement links TRBV21-1 to TRBJ2-7; TRBD2 was called by the table and not checked on the DNA. TRBV21-1 constitutes a pseudogene. This CDR3 comprises 14 residues. The chain's CDR3 is CASKGLADSYEQYF. DNA of the CDR3: TGTGCCAGCAAGGGACTAGCGGACTCCTACGAGCAGTACTTC.

The chain employs TRBV2 and TRBJ2-5; possible D gene TRBD1, 6 bases. V lost 4 bases and J lost 1, with 13 bases in between. The CDR3 is made up of 15 amino acids. Germline V lookup: CDR1 SNHLY, CDR2 FYNNEI. CDR3 loop: CASSGGRGFQETQYF. The CDR3 DNA follows: TGTGCCAGCAGTGGGGGTAGGGGGTTCCAAGAGACCCAGTACTTC.

Concerning this clone itself: Compared with germline, one end of the junction differs, possibly owing to a read error. The chain is built from TRBV7-6 and TRBJ2-3, with 7 positions matching TRBD2. The CDR3 is 14 amino acids. The germline CDR1 and CDR2 sequences are SGHVS and FNYEAQ. CDR3 region: CASSLAANTDTQYF. The CDR3 DNA reads TGTGCCAGCAGCCTAGCGGCCAACACAGATACGCAGTATTTT.

The J gene is TRBJ1-2, the V gene TRBV4-3, with no clear D. The germline gives CDR1 LGHNA, CDR2 YSLEER. Deletions cut 0 bases from V and 0 bases from J, with 17 bases between. The CDR3 contains 18 residues. CDR3 sequence: CASSQDTSAQLANYGYTF. The DNA of the CDR3 is TGCGCCAGCAGCCAAGACACTTCAGCGCAGCTCGCTAACTATGGCTACACCTTC.

This chain uses TRBV5-1 with TRBJ2-7; 7 nucleotides line up with TRBD2. The junction had 4 bases not matched to a gene; V was cut back by 1 base and J by 3 bases. This CDR3 has 14 amino acids. In germline, CDR1 is SGHRS, CDR2 YFSETQ. CDR3 protein: CASSLSRELYEQYF. CDR3 DNA: TGCGCCAGCAGCTTGTCGCGGGAGCTCTACGAGCAGTACTTC.

The rearrangement uses TRBV15 and TRBJ2-7; D gene uncertain. Germline V gene data show CDR1 as LNHNV and CDR2 as YYDKDF (reference sequence). Trimming stripped 8 bases from V and 3 bases from J, with 14 bases between. The CDR3 is 13 residues long. CDR3 region: CATVDPNNYEQYF. CDR3 nucleotides: TGTGCCACCGTCGATCCTAACAACTACGAGCAGTACTTC.

J is TRBJ2-1 and V is TRBV6-5; D might be TRBD2 (5 bases). Germline V CDR1 and CDR2: MNHEY, SVGAGI. This CDR3 spans 12 amino acids. The V gene lost 8 bases and the J gene lost 4 bases, with 9 bases spanning the gap. The CDR3 spells CASSERYNEQFF. The CDR3 DNA reads as TGTGCCAGCTCTGAGCGGTACAATGAGCAGTTCTTC.

The gene calls are TRBV7-6 and TRBJ2-1; 10 nucleotides line up with TRBD2. Germline values: CDR1 SGHVS, CDR2 FNYEAQ. The length of the CDR3 is 20 residues. J lost 0 bases, V lost 6 bases, and 17 bases had no gene match. As DNA, the CDR3 is TGTGCCAGCAGTCCCACCCTCCTAGCGGGAGATCGCATCTCCTACAATGAGCAGTTCTTC. It specifies CASSPTLLAGDRISYNEQFF.

The V and J genes are TRBV7-9 and TRBJ2-7; D may match TRBD1 or TRBD2 (5 bases each). The CDR3 is made up of 15 amino acids. Germline loops: CDR1 SEHNR, CDR2 FQNEAQ (reference sequence). V lost 0 bases to trimming and J lost 2 bases, with 11 bases between them. For the CDR3, the DNA is TGTGCCAGCAGCTTAGCTGGGACGGGAACCTACGAGCAGTACTTC. Encoded protein: CASSLAGTGTYEQYF.

V gene TRBV5-4 combines with J gene TRBJ2-1, with 7 positions matching TRBD1. Germline V gene sequence: CDR1 SGHNT, CDR2 YYREEE (reference sequence). The J segment lost 8 bases and the V segment lost 1 base, leaving 3 bases of the junction unmatched. This CDR3 is 13 amino acids long. Here the CDR3 DNA reads TGTGCCAGCAGCTTGCCAGGGGGTGATGAGCAGTTCTTC. Translating it yields CASSLPGGDEQFF. The full variable domain, completed using reference TRBV5-4 and TRBJ2-1, is ETGVTQSPTHLIKTRGQQVTLRCSSQSGHNTVSWYQQALGQGPQFIFQYYREEENGRGNFPPRFSGLQFPNYSSELNVNALELDDSALYLCASSLPGGDEQFFGPGTRLTVL.

The V gene is TRBV7-8, the J gene TRBJ2-7; 7 bases agree with TRBD1. The junction had 7 bases not matched to a gene; V was cut back by 3 bases and J by 5 bases. The germline gives CDR1 SGHVS, CDR2 FQNEAQ. CDR3 length: 14 amino acids. CDR3 amino acids: CASSFRQGQNEQYF. CDR3 in DNA: TGTGCCAGCAGCTTTCGACAGGGTCAAAACGAGCAGTACTTC.

The CDR3, as DNA: TGTGCCAGCGCCGGAGCTCTCACCGGGGAGCTGTTTTTT. Amino acid sequence: CASAGALTGELFF. The genes are TRBV6-5 and TRBJ2-2; D is undetermined. Trimming took 8 bases from V and 4 from J, leaving 11 bases between them. The CDR3 sequence is 13 residues long. Germline CDR1 MNHEY, CDR2 SVGAGI.

The chain is built from TRBV28 and TRBJ2-7; D gene uncertain. The CDR3 contains 13 residues. With 3 bases removed from V and 2 bases from J, the gap between germline ends came to 8 bases. Germline assignment: CDR1 MDHEN and CDR2 SYDVKM. The CDR3 sequence: CASSFIQAYEQYF. The CDR3 DNA sequence: TGTGCCAGCAGTTTTATTCAGGCCTACGAGCAGTACTTC.

In regard to this clone: The same CDR3 can be traced to other DNA sequences in this sample. The V call is TRBV4-1, the J call TRBJ1-1; D possibly corresponds to TRBD1 (5 bases). Trimming took off 4 bases at V and 4 bases at J, with 10 bases between the two ends. The CDR3 has 13 residues. The germline V gene has CDR1 MGHRA and CDR2 YSYEKL. This chain's CDR3 is CASSLTGGTEAFF. The CDR3 nucleotides are TGCGCCAGCAGCCTTACCGGGGGCACTGAAGCTTTCTTT.